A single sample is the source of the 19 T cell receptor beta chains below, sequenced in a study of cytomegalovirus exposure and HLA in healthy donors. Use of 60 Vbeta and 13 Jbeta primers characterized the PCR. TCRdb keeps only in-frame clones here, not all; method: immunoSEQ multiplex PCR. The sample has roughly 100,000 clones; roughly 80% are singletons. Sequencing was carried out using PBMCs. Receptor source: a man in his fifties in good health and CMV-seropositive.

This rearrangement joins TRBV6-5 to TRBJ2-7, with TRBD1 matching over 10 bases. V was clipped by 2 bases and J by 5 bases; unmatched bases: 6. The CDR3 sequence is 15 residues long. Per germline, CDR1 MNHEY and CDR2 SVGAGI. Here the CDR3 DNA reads TGTGCCAGCAGTTACGGACGGGACAGGGGACACGAGCAGTACTTC. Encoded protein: CASSYGRDRGHEQYF.

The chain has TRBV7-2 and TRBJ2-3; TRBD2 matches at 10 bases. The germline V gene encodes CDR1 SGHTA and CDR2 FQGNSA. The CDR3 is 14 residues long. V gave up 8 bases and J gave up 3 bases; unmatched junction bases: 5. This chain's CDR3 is CASSSTSGTDTQYF. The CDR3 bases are TGTGCCAGCTCCTCGACTAGCGGGACAGATACGCAGTATTTT.

The CDR3 coding sequence is TGTGCCAGCAGTTTATCGCAGTACAATGAGCAGTTCTTC. Translation gives CASSLSQYNEQFF. The J gene is TRBJ2-1, the V gene TRBV28; D is uncertain. Deletions cut 1 base from V and 4 bases from J, with 5 bases between. This CDR3 is built from 13 residues. Germline lookup yields CDR1 MDHEN and CDR2 SYDVKM.

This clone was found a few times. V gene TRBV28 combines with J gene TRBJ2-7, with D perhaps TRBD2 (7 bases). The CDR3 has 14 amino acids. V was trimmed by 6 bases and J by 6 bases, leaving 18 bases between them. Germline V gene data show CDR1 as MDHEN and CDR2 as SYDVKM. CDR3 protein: CASRAVGGGREQYF. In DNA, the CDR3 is TGTGCCAGCAGGGCCGTGGGGGGGGGCCGCGAGCAGTACTTC.

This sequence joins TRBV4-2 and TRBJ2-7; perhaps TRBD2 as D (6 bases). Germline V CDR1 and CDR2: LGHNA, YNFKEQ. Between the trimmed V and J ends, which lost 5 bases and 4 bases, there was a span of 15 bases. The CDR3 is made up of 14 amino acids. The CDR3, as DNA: TGTGCCAGCAGCACTGGGGCGGGACTGTACGAGCAGTACTTC. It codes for CASSTGAGLYEQYF.

The CDR3 DNA is TGTGCCAGCAGCCCCGGGGAGGGAGAAAGGCCCCAGCATTTT. It codes for CASSPGEGERPQHF. The chain combines TRBV9 with TRBJ1-5; D is unclear. CDR3 length: 14 amino acids. Looked up from germline, CDR1 is SGDLS and CDR2 is YYNGEE. V lost 4 bases, J lost 9 bases, and 17 bases lay in between.

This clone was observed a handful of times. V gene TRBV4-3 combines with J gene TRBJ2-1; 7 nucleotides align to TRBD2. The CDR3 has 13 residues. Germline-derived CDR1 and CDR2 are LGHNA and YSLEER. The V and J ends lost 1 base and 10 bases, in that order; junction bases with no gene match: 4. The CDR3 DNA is TGCGCCAGCAGCCAAGGTTTGGGACTAGAGCAGTTCTTC. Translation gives CASSQGLGLEQFF.

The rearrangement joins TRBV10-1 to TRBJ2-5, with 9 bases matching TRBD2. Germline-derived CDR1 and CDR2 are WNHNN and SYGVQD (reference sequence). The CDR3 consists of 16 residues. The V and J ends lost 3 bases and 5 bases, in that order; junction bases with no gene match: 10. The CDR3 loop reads CASSDQLAGLAETQYF. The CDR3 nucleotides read TGCGCCAGCAGTGACCAGCTAGCGGGGTTAGCGGAGACCCAGTACTTC.

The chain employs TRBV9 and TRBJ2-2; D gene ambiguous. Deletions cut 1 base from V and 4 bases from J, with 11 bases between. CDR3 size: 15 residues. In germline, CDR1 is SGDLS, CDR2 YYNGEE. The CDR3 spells CASSVYRSSTGELFF. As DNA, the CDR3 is TGTGCCAGCAGCGTATATCGATCGAGCACCGGGGAGCTGTTTTTT.

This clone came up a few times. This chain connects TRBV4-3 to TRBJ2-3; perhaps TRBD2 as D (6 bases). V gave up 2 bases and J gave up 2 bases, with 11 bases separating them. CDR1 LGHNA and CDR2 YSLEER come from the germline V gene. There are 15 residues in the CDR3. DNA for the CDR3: TGCGCCAGCAGCCAAACCGGGACTTCCACAGATACGCAGTATTTT. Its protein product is CASSQTGTSTDTQYF.

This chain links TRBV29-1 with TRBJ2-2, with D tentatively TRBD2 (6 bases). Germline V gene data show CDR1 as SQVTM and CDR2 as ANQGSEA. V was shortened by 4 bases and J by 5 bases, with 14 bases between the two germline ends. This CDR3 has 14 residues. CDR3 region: CSVGMTSLTGELFF. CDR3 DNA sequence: TGCAGCGTTGGGATGACTAGTCTTACCGGGGAGCTGTTTTTT.

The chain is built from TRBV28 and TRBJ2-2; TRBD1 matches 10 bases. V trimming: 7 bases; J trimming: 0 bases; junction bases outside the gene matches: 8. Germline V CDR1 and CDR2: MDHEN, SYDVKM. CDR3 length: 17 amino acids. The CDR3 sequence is CASKRDRGISNTGELFF. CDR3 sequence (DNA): TGTGCCAGCAAACGGGACAGGGGAATATCGAACACCGGGGAGCTGTTTTTT.

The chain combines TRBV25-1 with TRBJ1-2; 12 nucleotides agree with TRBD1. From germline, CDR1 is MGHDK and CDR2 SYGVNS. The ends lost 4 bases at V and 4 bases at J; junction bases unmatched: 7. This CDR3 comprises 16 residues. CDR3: CASSGDRGRLGYGYTF. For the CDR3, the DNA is TGTGCCAGCAGTGGGGACAGGGGGCGGTTGGGCTATGGCTACACCTTC.

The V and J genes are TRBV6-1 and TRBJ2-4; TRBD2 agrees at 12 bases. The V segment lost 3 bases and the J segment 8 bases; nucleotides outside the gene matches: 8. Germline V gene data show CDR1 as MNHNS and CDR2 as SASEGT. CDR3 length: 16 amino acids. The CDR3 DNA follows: TGTGCCAGCAGTGATGGACTAGCGGGGTCCGCGGACATTCAGTACTTC. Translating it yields CASSDGLAGSADIQYF.

The CDR3 spells CASSLRGAEQETQYF. The CDR3 nucleotides read TGTGCCAGCAGCTTAAGAGGCGCAGAGCAAGAGACCCAGTACTTC. The chain carries TRBV7-3 and TRBJ2-5; D is unresolved. This CDR3 is 15 amino acids long. The germline gives CDR1 SGHTA, CDR2 FQGTGA. V was trimmed by 1 base and J by 2 bases, leaving 11 bases between them.

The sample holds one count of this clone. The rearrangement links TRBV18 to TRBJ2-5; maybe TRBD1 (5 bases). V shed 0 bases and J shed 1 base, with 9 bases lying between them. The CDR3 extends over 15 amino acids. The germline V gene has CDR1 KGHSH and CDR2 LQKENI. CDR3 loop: CASSPPGAVQETQYF. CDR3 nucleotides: TGTGCCAGCTCACCACCAGGGGCGGTCCAAGAGACCCAGTACTTC.

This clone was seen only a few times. The CDR3 DNA follows: TGCGCCAGCAGCACAGGGACTAGCGGGAGGACGTGGTACAATGAGCAGTTCTTC. Translating gives CASSTGTSGRTWYNEQFF. The chain carries TRBV5-1 and TRBJ2-1; 15 bases agree with TRBD2. The length of the CDR3 is 18 residues. The V segment lost 4 bases and the J segment 4 bases; nucleotides outside the gene matches: 9. CDR1 and CDR2 from the germline V gene are SGHRS and YFSETQ.

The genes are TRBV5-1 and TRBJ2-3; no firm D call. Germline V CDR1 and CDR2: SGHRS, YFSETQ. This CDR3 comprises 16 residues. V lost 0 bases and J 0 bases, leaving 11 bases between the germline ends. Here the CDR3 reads CASSLGSGSSTDTQYF. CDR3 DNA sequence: TGCGCCAGCAGCTTGGGATCGGGTTCAAGCACAGATACGCAGTATTTT.

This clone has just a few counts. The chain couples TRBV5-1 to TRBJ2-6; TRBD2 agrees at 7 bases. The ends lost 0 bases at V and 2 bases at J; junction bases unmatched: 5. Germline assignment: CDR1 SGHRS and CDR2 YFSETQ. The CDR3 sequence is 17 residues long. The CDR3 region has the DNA TGCGCCAGCAGCTTGGGGGGAGGGGTAACTGGGGCCAACGTCCTGACTTTC. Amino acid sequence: CASSLGGGVTGANVLTF.